The clone carrying this T cell receptor (beta chain) was recorded a few times. Its antigen is as yet unknown. Germline assignment: CDR1 SGHRS and CDR2 YFSETQ. The CDR3 length is 13 residues. Trimming shortened V by 1 base and J by 7 bases, and 11 bases separated the two germline ends. This sample is drawn from a study of T-cell memory formation after mild COVID-19. Study-level findings and limits: Mainly CM and EM harbored the contracting CD4+ clones; mainly EMRA harbored the CD8+ ones.

TCRdb used MiXCR to reprocess the 5' RACE reads, holding one entry per CDR3 protein. The sample lists roughly 310,000 distinct CDR3 sequences, around 15% occurring once. The specimen was PBMCs or a T cell subset sorted from them (not recorded which). The chain is built from TRBV5-1 and TRBJ1-1, with a possible D match to TRBD1 (5 bases). The receptor was derived from a man between 18 and 35 years old who had mild COVID-19 (a few samples of this study predate the infection). Cell type and time point are not known. CDR3 DNA sequence: TGCGCCAGCAGCTTGTCCCCAGGGATTGAAGCTTTCTTT. Its protein product is CASSLSPGIEAFF.